The sequence of this T cell receptor beta chain was determined in a study of shared clonotypes between healthy human individuals. There are 15 residues in the CDR3. With 6 bases removed from V and 7 bases from J, the gap between germline ends came to 19 bases. CDR1 is MGHRA, CDR2 YSYEKL, per germline. Overall study results and limits: Estimated richness was generally greater in naive than memory subsets.

CD8 memory was a combination of CD45RO+ cells and CCR7-negative CD45RA+ TemRA cells. Assay execution took place at the deep level. Authors' processing steps: Filtering differed since immunoSEQ provided only junctions, with no quality scores. The table came from immunoSEQ multiplex PCR; TCRdb's copy has only in-frame clones and leaves some out. Clonal size and the V and J genes are those of that table, whereas D and trimming came from the DNA. Among about 320,000 clones listed, around 86% were seen once. About this clone itself: Its antigen remains unidentified.

The genes are TRBV4-1 and TRBJ2-1; the D call may be TRBD1 or TRBD2 (5 bases each). This TCR came from a man aged 18 to 29 in good health. Sequenced: memory CD8+ T cells sorted from blood. Regarding subset: CD45RO+ cells pooled with CCR7-negative TemRA cells. The CDR3 protein is CASRDGTGVGNEQFF. In nucleotides, the CDR3 is TGCGCCAGCAGGGACGGGACCGGGGTTGGAAATGAGCAGTTCTTC.